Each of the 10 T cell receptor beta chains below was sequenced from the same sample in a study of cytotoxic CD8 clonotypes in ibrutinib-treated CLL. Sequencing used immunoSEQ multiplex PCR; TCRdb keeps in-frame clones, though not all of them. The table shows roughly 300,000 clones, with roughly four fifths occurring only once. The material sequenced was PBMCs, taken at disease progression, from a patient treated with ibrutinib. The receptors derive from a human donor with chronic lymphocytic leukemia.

DNA of the CDR3: TGTGCCAGCAGTTTAACTTTGACAGCCAATCAGCCCCAGCATTTT. Amino acids: CASSLTLTANQPQHF. This chain links TRBV27 with TRBJ1-5; a weak D match, TRBD1 (5 bases). Per the germline V gene, CDR1 is MNHEY and CDR2 is SMNVEV (reference sequence). V lost 2 bases to trimming and J lost 3 bases, with 11 bases between them. The CDR3 spans 15 residues.

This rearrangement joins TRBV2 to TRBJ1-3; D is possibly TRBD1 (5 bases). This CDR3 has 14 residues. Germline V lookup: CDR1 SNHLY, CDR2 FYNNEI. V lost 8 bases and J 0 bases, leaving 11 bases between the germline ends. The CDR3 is CASARGSSGNTIYF. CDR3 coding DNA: TGTGCCAGCGCGAGGGGCAGCTCTGGAAACACCATATATTTT. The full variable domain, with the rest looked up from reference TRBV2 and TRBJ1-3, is EPEVTQTPSHQVTQMGQEVILRCVPISNHLYFYWYRQILGQKVEFLVSFYNNEISEKSEIFDDQFSVERPDGSNFTLKIRSTKLEDSAMYFCASARGSSGNTIYFGEGSWLTVV.

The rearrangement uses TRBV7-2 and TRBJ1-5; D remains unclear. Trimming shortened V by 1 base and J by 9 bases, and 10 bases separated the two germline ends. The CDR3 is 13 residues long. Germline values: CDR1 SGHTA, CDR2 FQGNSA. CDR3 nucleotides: TGTGCCAGCAGCTTAGAATTGTTGGGGCCCCAGCATTTT. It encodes CASSLELLGPQHF.

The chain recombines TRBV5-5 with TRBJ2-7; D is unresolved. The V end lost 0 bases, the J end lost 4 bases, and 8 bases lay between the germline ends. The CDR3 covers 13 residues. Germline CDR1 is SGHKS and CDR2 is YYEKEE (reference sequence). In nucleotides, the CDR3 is TGTGCCAGCAGCTTGGGTTGGAGTTACGAGCAGTACTTC. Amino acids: CASSLGWSYEQYF.

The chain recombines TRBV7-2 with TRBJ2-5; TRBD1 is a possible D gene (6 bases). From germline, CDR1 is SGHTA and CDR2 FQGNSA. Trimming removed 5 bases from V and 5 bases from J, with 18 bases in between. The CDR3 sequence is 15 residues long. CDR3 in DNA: TGTGCCAGCAGCCCGACCCCCAGGGGCCGGGAGACCCAGTACTTC. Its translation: CASSPTPRGRETQYF. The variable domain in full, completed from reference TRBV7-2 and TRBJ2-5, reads GAGVSQSPSNKVTEKGKDVELRCDPISGHTALYWYRQSLGQGLEFLIYFQGNSAPDKSGLPSDRFSAERTGGSVSTLTIQRTQQEDSAVYLCASSPTPRGRETQYFGPGTRLLVL.

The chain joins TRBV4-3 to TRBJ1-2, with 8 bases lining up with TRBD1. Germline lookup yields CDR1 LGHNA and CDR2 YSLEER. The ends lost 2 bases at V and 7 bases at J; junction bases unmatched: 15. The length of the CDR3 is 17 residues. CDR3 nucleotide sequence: TGCGCCAGCAGCCAATCGCCTGGGACAGGCGGATTAGCTGGCTACACCTTC. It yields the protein CASSQSPGTGGLAGYTF.

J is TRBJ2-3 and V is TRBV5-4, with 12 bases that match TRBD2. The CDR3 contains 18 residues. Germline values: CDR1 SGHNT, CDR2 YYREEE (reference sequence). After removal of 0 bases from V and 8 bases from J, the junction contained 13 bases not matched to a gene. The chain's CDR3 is CASSLVFGLAGSSGTQYF. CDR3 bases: TGTGCCAGCAGCTTGGTGTTTGGACTAGCGGGATCCTCCGGTACGCAGTATTTT.

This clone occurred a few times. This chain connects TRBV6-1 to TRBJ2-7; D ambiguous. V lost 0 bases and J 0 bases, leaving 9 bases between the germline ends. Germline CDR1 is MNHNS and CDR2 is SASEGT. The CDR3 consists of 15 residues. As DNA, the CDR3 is TGTGCCAGCAGTGAAGCCCCCAGCACCTCCTACGAGCAGTACTTC. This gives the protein CASSEAPSTSYEQYF.

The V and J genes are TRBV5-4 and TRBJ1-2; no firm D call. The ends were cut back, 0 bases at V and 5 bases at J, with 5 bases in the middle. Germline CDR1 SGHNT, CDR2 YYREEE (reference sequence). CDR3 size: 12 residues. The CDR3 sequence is CASSLESYGYTF. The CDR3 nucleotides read TGTGCCAGCAGCTTGGAATCGTATGGCTACACCTTC.

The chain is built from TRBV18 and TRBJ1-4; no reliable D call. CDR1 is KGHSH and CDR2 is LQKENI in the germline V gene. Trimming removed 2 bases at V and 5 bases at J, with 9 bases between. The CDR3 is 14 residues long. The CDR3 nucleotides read TGTGCCAGCTCACCAGAGACCTTAAATGAAAAACTGTTTTTT. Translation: CASSPETLNEKLFF.